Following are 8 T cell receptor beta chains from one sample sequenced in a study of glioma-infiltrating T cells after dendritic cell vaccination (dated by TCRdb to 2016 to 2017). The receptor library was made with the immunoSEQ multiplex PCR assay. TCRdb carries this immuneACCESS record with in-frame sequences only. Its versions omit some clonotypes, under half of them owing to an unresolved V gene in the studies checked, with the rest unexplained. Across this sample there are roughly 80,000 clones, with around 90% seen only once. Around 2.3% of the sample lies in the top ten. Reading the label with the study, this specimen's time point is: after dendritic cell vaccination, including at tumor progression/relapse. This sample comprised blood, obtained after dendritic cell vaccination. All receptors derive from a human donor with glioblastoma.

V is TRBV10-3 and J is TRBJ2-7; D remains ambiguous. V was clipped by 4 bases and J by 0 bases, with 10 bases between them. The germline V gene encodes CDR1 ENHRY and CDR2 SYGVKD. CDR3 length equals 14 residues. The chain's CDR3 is CAISVERLSYEQYF. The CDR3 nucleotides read TGTGCCATCAGTGTAGAGCGTCTCTCCTACGAGCAGTACTTC.

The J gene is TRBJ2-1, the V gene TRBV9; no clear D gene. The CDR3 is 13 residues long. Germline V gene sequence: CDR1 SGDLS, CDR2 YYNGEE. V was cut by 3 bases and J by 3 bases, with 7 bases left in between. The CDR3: CASSDQYYNEQFF. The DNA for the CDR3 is TGTGCCAGCAGCGACCAGTACTACAATGAGCAGTTCTTC.

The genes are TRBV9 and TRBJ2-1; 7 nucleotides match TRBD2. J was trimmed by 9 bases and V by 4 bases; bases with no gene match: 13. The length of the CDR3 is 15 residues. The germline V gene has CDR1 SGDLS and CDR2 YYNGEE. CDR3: CASSPRDYPPGEQFF. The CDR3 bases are TGTGCCAGCAGCCCCCGGGACTACCCCCCCGGTGAGCAGTTCTTC.

The CDR3 is CASSPSQSSYEQYF. The CDR3 DNA follows: TGTGCCAGCTCACCCTCACAGAGCTCCTACGAGCAGTACTTC. J is TRBJ2-7 and V is TRBV18; D ambiguous. The length of the CDR3 is 14 residues. Germline CDR1 reads KGHSH; CDR2 reads LQKENI. V was cut by 3 bases and J by 0 bases, with 9 bases left in between.

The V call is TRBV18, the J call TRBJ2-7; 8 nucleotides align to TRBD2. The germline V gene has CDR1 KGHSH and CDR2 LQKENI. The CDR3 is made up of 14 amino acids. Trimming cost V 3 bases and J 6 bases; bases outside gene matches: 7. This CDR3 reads CASSPTTGGAEQYF. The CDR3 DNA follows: TGTGCCAGCTCACCGACCACGGGAGGGGCCGAGCAGTACTTC.

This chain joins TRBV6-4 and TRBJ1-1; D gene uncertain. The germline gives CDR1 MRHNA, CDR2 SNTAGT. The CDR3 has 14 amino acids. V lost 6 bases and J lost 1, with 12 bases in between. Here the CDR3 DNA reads TGTGCCAGCAGAGAACAGCTCGGGAACACTGAAGCTTTCTTT. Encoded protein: CASREQLGNTEAFF.

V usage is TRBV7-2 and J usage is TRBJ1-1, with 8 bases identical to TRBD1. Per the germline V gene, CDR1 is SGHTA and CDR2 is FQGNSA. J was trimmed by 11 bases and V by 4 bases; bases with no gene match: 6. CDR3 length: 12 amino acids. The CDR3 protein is CASSSQGVGAFF. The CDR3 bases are TGTGCCAGCAGCTCACAGGGGGTAGGGGCTTTCTTT.

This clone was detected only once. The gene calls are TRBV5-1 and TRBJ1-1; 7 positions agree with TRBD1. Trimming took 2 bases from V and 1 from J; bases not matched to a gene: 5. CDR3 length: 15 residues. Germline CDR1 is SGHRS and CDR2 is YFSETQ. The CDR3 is CASSFPGTANTEAFF. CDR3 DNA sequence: TGCGCCAGCAGCTTCCCAGGGACAGCGAACACTGAAGCTTTCTTT.